This T cell receptor beta chain is from a study of blood T cell repertoires in COVID-19. Original methodology: Estimated nucleated cell counts came from reference gene primer amplification. The repertoire was sequenced with immunoSEQ multiplex PCR; TCRdb's copy has only in-frame clones and lacks some. V, J and clone size were drawn from that table, and D and trimming were deduced from the DNA. The profile shows over 35,000 clones, roughly 69% of them singletons. The germline CDR1 and CDR2 sequences are DFQATT and SNEGSKA (reference sequence). The V gene lost 3 bases and the J gene lost 4 bases, with 7 bases spanning the gap. CDR3 length: 11 residues. Only a few counts were recorded for this clone.

The sample taken for sequencing was peripheral blood. The origin of this receptor is a man aged 80 or over with acute or convalescent COVID-19. V is TRBV20-1 and J is TRBJ2-7, with a tentative D call TRBD2 (5 bases). This chain's CDR3 is CSASGEYEQYF. CDR3 DNA: TGCAGTGCTAGCGGGGAATACGAGCAGTACTTC.